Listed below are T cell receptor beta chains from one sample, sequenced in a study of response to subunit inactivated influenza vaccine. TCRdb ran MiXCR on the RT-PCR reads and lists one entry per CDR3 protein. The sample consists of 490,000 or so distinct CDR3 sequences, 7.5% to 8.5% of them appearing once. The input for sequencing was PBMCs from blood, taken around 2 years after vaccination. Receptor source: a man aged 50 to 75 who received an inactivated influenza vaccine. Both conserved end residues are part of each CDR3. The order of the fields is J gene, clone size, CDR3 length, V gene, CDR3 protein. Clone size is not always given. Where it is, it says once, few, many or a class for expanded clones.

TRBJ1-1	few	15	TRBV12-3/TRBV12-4	CASSLAAQGAAEAFF
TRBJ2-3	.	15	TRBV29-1	CSVEGTSGDTDTQYF
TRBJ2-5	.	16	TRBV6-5	CASSYLSLVRGETQYF
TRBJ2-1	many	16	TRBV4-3	CASSQPGTTTLNEQFF
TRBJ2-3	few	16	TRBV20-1	CSASRWKDSSTDTQYF
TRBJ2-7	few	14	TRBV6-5	CASSYLQGAAEQYF
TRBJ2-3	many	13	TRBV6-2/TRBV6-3	CASSPYLGDTQYF
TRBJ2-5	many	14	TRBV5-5	CASSPLDSVGTQYF
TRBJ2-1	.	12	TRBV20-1	CSASQAENYQFF
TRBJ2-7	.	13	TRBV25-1	CASSVQDLYEQYF
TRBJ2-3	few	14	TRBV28	CASSTRASTDTQYF
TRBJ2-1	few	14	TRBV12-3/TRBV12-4	CASVETPASNEQFF
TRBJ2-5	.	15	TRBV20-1	CSARDLSDSRETQYF
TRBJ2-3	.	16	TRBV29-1	CSVEGGLAGVADTQYF
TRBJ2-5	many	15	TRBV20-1	CSALSLAGSGETQYF
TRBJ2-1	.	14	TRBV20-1	CIAMPGRASNEQFF
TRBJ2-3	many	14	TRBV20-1	CSAPLTGGTDTQYF
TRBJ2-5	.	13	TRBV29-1	CSTRDSNSETQYF
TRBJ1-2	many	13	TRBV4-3	CASSQEGPYGYTF
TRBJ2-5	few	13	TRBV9	CASSVWAEETQYF
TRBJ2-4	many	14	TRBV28	CASSLQGAKNIQYF
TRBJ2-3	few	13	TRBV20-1	CSASGGGQDTQYF
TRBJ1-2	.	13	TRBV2	CASSEMGNYGYTF
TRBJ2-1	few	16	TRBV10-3	CAISESLGQGGLEQFF
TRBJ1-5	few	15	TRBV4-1	CASSQRTGASQPQHF
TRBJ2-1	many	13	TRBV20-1	CSVEAPAGDEQFF
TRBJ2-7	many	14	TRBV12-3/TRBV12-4	CASSPPGGVYEQYF
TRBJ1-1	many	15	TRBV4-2	CASSQEGFRGPEAFF
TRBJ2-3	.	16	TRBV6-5	CASSYRSAGGTDTQYF
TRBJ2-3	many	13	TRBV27	CASSLFGTDTQYF
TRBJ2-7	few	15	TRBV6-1	CASSELAGGSYEQYF
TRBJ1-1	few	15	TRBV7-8	CASSLAGTGGPEAFF
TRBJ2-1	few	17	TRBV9	CASSVARGDLSYNEQFF
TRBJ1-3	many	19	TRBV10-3	CAISESPGQSSKLGNTIYF
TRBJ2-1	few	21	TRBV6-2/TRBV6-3	CASSTRALRGLAGGPLNEQFF
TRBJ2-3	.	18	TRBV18	CASSPPMSRLAGGDTQYF
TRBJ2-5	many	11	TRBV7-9	CASSPLQGQYF
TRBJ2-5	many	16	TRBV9	CASSVGLGGIGETQYF
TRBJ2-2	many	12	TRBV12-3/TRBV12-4	CASGVGPGELFF